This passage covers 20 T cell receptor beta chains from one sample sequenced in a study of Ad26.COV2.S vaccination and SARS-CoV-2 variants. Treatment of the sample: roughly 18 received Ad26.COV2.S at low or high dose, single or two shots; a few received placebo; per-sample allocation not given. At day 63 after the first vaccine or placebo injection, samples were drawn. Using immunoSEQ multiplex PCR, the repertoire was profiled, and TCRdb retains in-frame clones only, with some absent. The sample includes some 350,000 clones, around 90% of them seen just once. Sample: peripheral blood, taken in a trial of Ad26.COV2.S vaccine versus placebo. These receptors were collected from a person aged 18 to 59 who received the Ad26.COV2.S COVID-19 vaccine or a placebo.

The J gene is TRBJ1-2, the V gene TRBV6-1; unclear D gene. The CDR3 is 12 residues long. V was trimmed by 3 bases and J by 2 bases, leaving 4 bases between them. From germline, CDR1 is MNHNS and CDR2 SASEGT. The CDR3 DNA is TGTGCCAGCAGTGATTCCAACTATGGCTACACCTTC. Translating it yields CASSDSNYGYTF.

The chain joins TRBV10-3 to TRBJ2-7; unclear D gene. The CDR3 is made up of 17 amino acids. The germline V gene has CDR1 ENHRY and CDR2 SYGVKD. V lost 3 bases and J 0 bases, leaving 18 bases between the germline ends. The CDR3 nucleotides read TGTGCCATCAGTGACATCCCGGGTCGCATAAGCTCCTACGAGCAGTACGTC. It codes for CAISDIPGRISSYEQYV.

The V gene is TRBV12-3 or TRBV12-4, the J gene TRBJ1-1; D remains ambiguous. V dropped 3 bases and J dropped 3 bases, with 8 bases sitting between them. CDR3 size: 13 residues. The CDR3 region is CASSLVGDTEAFF. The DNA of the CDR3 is TGTGCCAGCAGTTTGGTCGGGGACACTGAAGCTTTCTTT.

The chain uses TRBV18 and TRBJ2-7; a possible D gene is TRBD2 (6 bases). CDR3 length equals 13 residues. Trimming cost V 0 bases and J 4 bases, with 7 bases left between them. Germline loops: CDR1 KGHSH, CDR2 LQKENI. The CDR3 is CASSPPAGYEQYF. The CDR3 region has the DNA TGTGCCAGCTCACCACCGGCGGGGTACGAGCAGTACTTC.

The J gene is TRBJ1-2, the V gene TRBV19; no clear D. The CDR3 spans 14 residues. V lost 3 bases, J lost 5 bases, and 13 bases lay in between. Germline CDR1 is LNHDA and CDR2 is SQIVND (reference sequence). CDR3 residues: CASSIGQSFYGYTF. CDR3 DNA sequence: TGTGCCAGTAGTATCGGGCAATCCTTTTATGGCTACACCTTC. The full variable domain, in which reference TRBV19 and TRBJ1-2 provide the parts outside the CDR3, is DGGITQSPKYLFRKEGQNVTLSCEQNLNHDAMYWYRQDPGQGLRLIYYSQIVNDFQKGDIAEGYSVSREKKESFPLTVTSAQKNPTAFYLCASSIGQSFYGYTFGSGTRLTVV.

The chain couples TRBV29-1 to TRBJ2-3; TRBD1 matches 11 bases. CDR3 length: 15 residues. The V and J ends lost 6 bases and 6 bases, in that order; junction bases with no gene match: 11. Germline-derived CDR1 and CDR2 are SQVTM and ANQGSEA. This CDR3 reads CSVTPGQGVGDTQYF. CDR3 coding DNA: TGCAGCGTCACCCCGGGACAGGGGGTCGGGGATACGCAGTATTTT.

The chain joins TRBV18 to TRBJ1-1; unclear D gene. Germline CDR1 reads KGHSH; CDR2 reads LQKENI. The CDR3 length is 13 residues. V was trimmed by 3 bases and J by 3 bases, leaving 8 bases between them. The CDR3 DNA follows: TGTGCCAGCTCACCTGTATGGGACACTGAAGCTTTCTTT. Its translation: CASSPVWDTEAFF.

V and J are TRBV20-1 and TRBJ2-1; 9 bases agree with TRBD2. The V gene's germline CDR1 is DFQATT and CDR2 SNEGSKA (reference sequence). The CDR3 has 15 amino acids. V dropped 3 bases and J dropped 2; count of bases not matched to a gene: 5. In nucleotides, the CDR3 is TGCAGTGCTAGTCGTCTAGCGGGAACCTACAATGAGCAGTTCTTC. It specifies CSASRLAGTYNEQFF.

The CDR3 sequence is CASSYGSLGYEQYV. For the CDR3, the DNA is TGTGCCAGCAGTTACGGGTCCCTGGGGTACGAGCAGTACGTC. The chain uses TRBV6-2 or TRBV6-3 and TRBJ2-7, with unresolved D. Germline V lookup: CDR1 MNHEY, CDR2 SVGEGT. Between the trimmed V and J ends, which lost 2 bases and 4 bases, there was a span of 12 bases. The CDR3 length is 14 residues.

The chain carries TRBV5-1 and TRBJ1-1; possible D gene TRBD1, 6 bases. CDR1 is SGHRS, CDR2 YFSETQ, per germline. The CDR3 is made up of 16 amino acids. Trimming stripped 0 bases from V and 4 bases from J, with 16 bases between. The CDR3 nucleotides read TGCGCCAGCAGCTTGGATCTCGCCAGGGGCATCACTGAAGCTTTCTTT. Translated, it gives CASSLDLARGITEAFF. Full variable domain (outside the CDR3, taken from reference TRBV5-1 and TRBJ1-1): KAGVTQTPRYLIKTRGQQVTLSCSPISGHRSVSWYQQTPGQGLQFLFEYFSETQRNKGNFPGRFSGRQFSNSRSEMNVSTLELGDSALYLCASSLDLARGITEAFFGQGTRLTVV.

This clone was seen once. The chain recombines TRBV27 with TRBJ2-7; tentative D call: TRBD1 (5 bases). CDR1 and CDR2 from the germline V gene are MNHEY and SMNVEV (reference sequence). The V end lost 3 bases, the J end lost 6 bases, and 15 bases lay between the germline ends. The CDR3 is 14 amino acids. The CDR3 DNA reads TGTGCCAGCAGTTTTGGGCAGGGCGGCCCCGAGCAGTACTTC. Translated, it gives CASSFGQGGPEQYF.

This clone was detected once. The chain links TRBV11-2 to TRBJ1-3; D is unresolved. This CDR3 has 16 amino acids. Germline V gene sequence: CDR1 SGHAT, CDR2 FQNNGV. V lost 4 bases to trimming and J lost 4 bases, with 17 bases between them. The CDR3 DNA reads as TGTGCCAGCAGCTCTACCCGGGCCCATTTAGGAAACACCATATATTTT. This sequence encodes CASSSTRAHLGNTIYF.

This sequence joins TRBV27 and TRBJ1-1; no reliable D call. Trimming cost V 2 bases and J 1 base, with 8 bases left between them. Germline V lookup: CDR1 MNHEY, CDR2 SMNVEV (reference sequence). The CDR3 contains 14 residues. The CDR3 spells CASSLTQGNTEAFF. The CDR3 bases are TGTGCCAGCAGTTTAACGCAAGGGAACACTGAAGCTTTCTTT.

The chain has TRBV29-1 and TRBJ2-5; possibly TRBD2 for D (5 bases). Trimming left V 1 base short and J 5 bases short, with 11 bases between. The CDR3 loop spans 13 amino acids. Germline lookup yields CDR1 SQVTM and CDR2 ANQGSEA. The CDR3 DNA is TGCAGCGTTGAAGGAGGGCAGCGGGAGACCCAGTACTTC. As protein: CSVEGGQRETQYF.

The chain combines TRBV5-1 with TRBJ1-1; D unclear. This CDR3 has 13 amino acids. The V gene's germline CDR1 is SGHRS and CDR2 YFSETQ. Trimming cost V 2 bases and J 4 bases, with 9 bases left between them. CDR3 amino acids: CASSFEVSTEAFF. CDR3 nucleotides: TGCGCCAGCAGCTTTGAGGTGAGCACTGAAGCTTTCTTT.

CDR3 protein: CASSGPINEKLFF. The CDR3 nucleotides read TGTGCCAGCAGCGGGCCGATAAATGAAAAACTGTTTTTT. The chain links TRBV7-9 to TRBJ1-4; D remains ambiguous. The germline CDR1 and CDR2 sequences are SEHNR and FQNEAQ (reference sequence). The germline V and J ends were trimmed by 5 bases and 5 bases, with 9 bases remaining between them. This CDR3 is built from 13 residues.

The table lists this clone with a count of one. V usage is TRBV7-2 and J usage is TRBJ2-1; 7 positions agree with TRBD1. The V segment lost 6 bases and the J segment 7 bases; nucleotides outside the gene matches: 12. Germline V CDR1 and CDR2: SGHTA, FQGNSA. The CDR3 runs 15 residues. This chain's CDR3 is CASSPRTGGGNEQFF. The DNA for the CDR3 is TGTGCCAGCAGTCCTCGGACAGGAGGCGGGAATGAGCAGTTCTTC.

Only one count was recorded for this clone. Here the CDR3 DNA reads TGTGCCAGCAGTACCAGGGGGCGGACTGAAGCTTTCTTT. Residues: CASSTRGRTEAFF. The V and J genes are TRBV6-5 and TRBJ1-1; 8 bases map to TRBD1. The CDR3 runs 13 residues. Germline lookup yields CDR1 MNHEY and CDR2 SVGAGI. Germline trimming cut 5 bases from V and 5 bases from J; bases unmatched to any gene: 4.

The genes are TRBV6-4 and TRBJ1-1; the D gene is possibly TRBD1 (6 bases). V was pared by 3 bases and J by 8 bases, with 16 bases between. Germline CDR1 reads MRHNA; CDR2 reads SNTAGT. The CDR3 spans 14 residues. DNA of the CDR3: TGTGCCAGCAGTGATCGGGGATCGGGGACAGAAGCTTTCTTT. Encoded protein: CASSDRGSGTEAFF.

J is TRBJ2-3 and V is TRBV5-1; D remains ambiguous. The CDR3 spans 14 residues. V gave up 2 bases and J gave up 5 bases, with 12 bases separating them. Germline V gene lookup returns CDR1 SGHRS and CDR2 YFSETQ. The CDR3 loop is CASSLGMPEDTQYF. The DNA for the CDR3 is TGCGCCAGCAGCTTAGGCATGCCGGAAGATACGCAGTATTTT.